The 24 T cell receptor beta chains in this list originate from one sample, sequenced in a study of breast tumors, draining lymph nodes, adjacent tissues. The lymph nodes were axillary draining lymph nodes from breast cancer patients. TCRdb reprocessed the multiplex PCR reads via MiXCR and lists one record per CDR3 protein. There are about 200,000 distinct CDR3 sequences in the sample; about 34% occur only once, and over 3.5% lies in the top ten. Sequencing was carried out using axillary lymph node tissue. All receptors come from a female donor with breast cancer. Some clones in this sample may be carry-over from other donors' samples.

The chain carries TRBV24-1 and TRBJ1-4; D gene ambiguous. CDR1 KGHDR and CDR2 SFDVKD come from the germline V gene. The CDR3 covers 10 residues. The ends were cut back, 5 bases at V and 8 bases at J, with 2 bases in the middle. The CDR3: CATSGEKLFF. CDR3 DNA: TGTGCCACCAGTGGGGAAAAACTGTTTTTT.

This clonotype has just a few counts. With a much larger clone just one base away, this may be a read error. The chain combines TRBV7-2 with TRBJ2-5, with TRBD2 matching 13 bases. This CDR3 has 15 amino acids. Germline loops: CDR1 SGHTA, CDR2 FQGNSA. In DNA form, the CDR3 reads TGTGCCAGCAGCTCTACTAGCGGGGGGGGGAAGACCCAGCACTTC. It encodes CASSSTSGGGKTQHF.

A few counts support this clonotype. One base away lies a much larger clone, so this may be a sequencing read error. No conserved phenylalanine or tryptophan is present at the end of the CDR3, so a read error is the likely explanation. This chain uses TRBV20-1 with TRBJ1-4; D uncertain. V was pared by 5 bases and J by 4 bases, with 2 bases between. Germline CDR1 is DFQATT and CDR2 is SNEGSKA (reference sequence). This CDR3 has 10 residues. In DNA, the CDR3 is TGCAGTGCTTTTAATGAAAAACTGTTTTCT. It encodes CSAFNEKLFS.

The V call is TRBV11-2, the J call TRBJ1-1; unclear D gene. This CDR3 is 12 amino acids long. V shed 5 bases and J shed 4 bases, with 8 bases lying between them. Germline-derived CDR1 and CDR2 are SGHAT and FQNNGV. CDR3: CASSLLSTEAFF. CDR3 DNA sequence: TGTGCCAGCAGCCTCTTATCCACTGAAGCTTTCTTT.

The chain is built from TRBV7-3 and TRBJ1-2; D perhaps matches TRBD1 (5 bases). V lost 2 bases and J 7 bases, leaving 17 bases between the germline ends. The CDR3 runs 15 residues. Germline V lookup: CDR1 SGHTA, CDR2 FQGTGA. CDR3 in DNA: TGTGCCAGCAGCTTACGTTCGGAATTGGGGGGTGGCTACACCTTC. Its translation: CASSLRSELGGGYTF.

CDR3 in DNA: TGTGCCACCAGTGGTTCCATACCCGGGGCCAACGTCCTGACTTTC. Encoded protein: CATSGSIPGANVLTF. The chain couples TRBV24-1 to TRBJ2-6; D gene ambiguous. Germline V gene data show CDR1 as KGHDR and CDR2 as SFDVKD. The CDR3 sequence is 15 residues long. The germline V and J ends were trimmed by 5 bases and 4 bases, with 11 bases remaining between them.

The chain links TRBV2 to TRBJ2-3, with 10 bases identical to TRBD2. CDR1 is SNHLY, CDR2 FYNNEI, per germline. CDR3 length equals 15 residues. V trimming: 6 bases; J trimming: 4 bases; junction bases outside the gene matches: 7. The CDR3 sequence is CASSPLAGVADTQYF. The DNA for the CDR3 is TGTGCCAGCAGCCCGCTAGCGGGAGTCGCAGATACGCAGTATTTT.

To note about this clonotype: A much larger clone differs by one base, so this may be a read error. V and J are TRBV7-2 and TRBJ2-7; D unclear. Germline V gene sequence: CDR1 SGHTA, CDR2 FQGNSA. Trimming left V 7 bases short and J 4 bases short, with 14 bases between. The CDR3 loop spans 13 amino acids. The CDR3 loop is CASNPWAGYEQYF. The CDR3 region has the DNA TGTGCCAGCAACCCCTGGGCAGGATACGAGCAGTACTTC.

On this clonotype itself: At one boundary the junction diverges from the germline segment, which might be a read error. The chain uses TRBV20-1 and TRBJ2-3, with 8 positions matching TRBD2. The CDR3 runs to 16 residues. From germline, CDR1 is DFQATT and CDR2 SNEGSKA (reference sequence). The CDR3 spells CSARDPPGGPTGTQYF. The CDR3 DNA follows: TGCAGTGCTAGAGATCCGCCGGGAGGGCCGACAGGTACGCAGTATTTT.

In this sample, this clonotype turned up many times. The chain couples TRBV5-1 to TRBJ1-3; 9 positions agree with TRBD1. There are 16 residues in the CDR3. The junction had 5 bases not matched to a gene; V was cut back by 4 bases and J by 0 bases. CDR1 is SGHRS, CDR2 YFSETQ, per germline. The CDR3: CASSLQGASSGNTIYF. The CDR3 nucleotides are TGCGCCAGCAGCCTACAGGGGGCGAGCTCTGGAAACACCATATATTTT.

CDR3 sequence reads: CASSPQRTGSGQPQHF. The CDR3 DNA is TGTGCCAGCAGTCCTCAGAGGACAGGGAGCGGTCAGCCCCAGCATTTT. The chain employs TRBV28 and TRBJ1-5; TRBD1 matches at 8 bases. Per germline, CDR1 MDHEN and CDR2 SYDVKM. The CDR3 is 16 amino acids. Trimming at V came to 5 bases and at J to 6 bases, leaving 12 bases not matched to a gene. The full variable domain, completed using reference TRBV28 and TRBJ1-5, is DVKVTQSSRYLVKRTGEKVFLECVQDMDHENMFWYRQDPGLGLRLIYFSYDVKMKEKGDIPEGYSVSREKKERFSLILESASTNQTSMYLCASSPQRTGSGQPQHFGDGTRLSIL.

This chain links TRBV20-1 with TRBJ2-1, with 7 positions matching TRBD2. CDR1 and CDR2 (germline): DFQATT, SNEGSKA (reference sequence). Trimming took 3 bases from V and 4 from J; bases not matched to a gene: 9. This CDR3 has 15 amino acids. The CDR3 protein is CSASRGGSRYNEQFF. CDR3 coding DNA: TGCAGTGCTAGTCGGGGCGGGAGTAGGTACAATGAGCAGTTCTTC.

The rearrangement links TRBV2 to TRBJ1-5; no clear D. Trimming shortened V by 1 base and J by 0 bases, and 10 bases separated the two germline ends. The CDR3 spans 16 residues. Per the germline V gene, CDR1 is SNHLY and CDR2 is FYNNEI. The CDR3 DNA reads TGTGCCAGCAGTGAAGATGGCAGCTATAGCAATCAGCCCCAGCATTTT. It translates to CASSEDGSYSNQPQHF.

At least ten counts were recorded for this clonotype. The V gene is TRBV4-1, the J gene TRBJ2-1; TRBD1 aligns across 7 bases. The CDR3 runs to 17 residues. Germline CDR1 and CDR2: MGHRA and YSYEKL. J gave up 5 bases and V 3 bases, and 13 bases lay outside the gene matches. CDR3 in amino acids: CASSQGTAPNLHNEQFF. CDR3 DNA: TGCGCCAGCAGCCAGGGGACAGCACCGAACCTTCACAATGAGCAGTTCTTC.

This clonotype was seen only a few times. J is TRBJ2-4 and V is TRBV20-1; D may be TRBD1 (5 bases). Germline V gene data show CDR1 as DFQATT and CDR2 as SNEGSKA (reference sequence). The CDR3 has 11 amino acids. The CDR3 DNA sequence: TGCCCCAAGGTCAGGGCAAACATTCAGTACTTC. This gives the protein CPKVRANIQYF.

The CDR3: CASSRRWQGANQPQHF. Here the CDR3 DNA reads TGTGCCAGTTCCCGCCGATGGCAGGGGGCAAATCAGCCCCAGCATTTT. V usage is TRBV19 and J usage is TRBJ1-5, with 8 bases matching TRBD1. This CDR3 is built from 16 residues. Germline CDR1 LNHDA, CDR2 SQIVND (reference sequence). With 8 bases clipped from V and 4 bases from J, the junction kept 13 bases outside the gene matches.

This clonotype was observed many times. The gene calls are TRBV30 and TRBJ1-3; 7 nucleotides align to TRBD1. Germline assignment: CDR1 GTSNPN and CDR2 SVGIG (reference sequence). J gave up 5 bases and V 0 bases, and 7 bases lay outside the gene matches. This CDR3 has 15 amino acids. The CDR3, as DNA: TGTGCCTGGAGTGTACGAGGGACAGTTCGAAACACCATATATTTT. Residues: CAWSVRGTVRNTIYF. The full variable domain, in which reference TRBV30 and TRBJ1-3 provide the parts outside the CDR3, is SQTIHQWPATLVQPVGSPLSLECTVEGTSNPNLYWYRQAAGRGLQLLFYSVGIGQISSEVPQNLSASRPQDRQFILSSKKLLLSDSGFYLCAWSVRGTVRNTIYFGEGSWLTVV.

This clonotype was seen a few times. V gene TRBV27 combines with J gene TRBJ1-6, with D unresolved. The CDR3 extends over 14 amino acids. CDR1 MNHEY and CDR2 SMNVEV come from the germline V gene (reference sequence). V was clipped by 3 bases and J by 7 bases, with 10 bases between them. CDR3 region: CASSFRGGNSPLHF. In nucleotides, the CDR3 is TGTGCCAGCAGTTTTCGCGGAGGAAATTCACCCCTCCACTTT.

Ten or more counts support this clonotype. The chain combines TRBV9 with TRBJ2-1; the match to TRBD2 covers 10 bases. Germline V gives CDR1 SGDLS, CDR2 YYNGEE. The CDR3 length is 18 residues. V was pared by 0 bases and J by 3 bases, with 9 bases of the junction left unmatched. The CDR3 DNA reads as TGTGCCAGCAGCGTAGGGGTTAGCGGGAGGCAGAACTACAATGAGCAGTTCTTC. It codes for CASSVGVSGRQNYNEQFF.

In this sample, this clonotype turned up many times. The rearrangement uses TRBV20-1 and TRBJ1-6; D uncertain. CDR3 size: 13 residues. Per germline, CDR1 DFQATT and CDR2 SNEGSKA (reference sequence). V shed 1 base and J shed 13 bases, with 14 bases lying between them. As DNA, the CDR3 is TGCAGTGCTAGAGTGTCCGTTACTATGCCCCTCCACTTT. It codes for CSARVSVTMPLHF.

Worth noting for this clonotype: One end of the junction is discordant with germline, which a read error may explain. The V gene is TRBV6-6, the J gene TRBJ2-5, with D unresolved. CDR1 and CDR2 (germline): MNHNY, SVGAGI (reference sequence). The CDR3 sequence is 13 residues long. The CDR3: CASSWVYQETQCF. CDR3 bases: TGTGCCAGCAGTTGGGTCTATCAAGAGACCCAGTGCTTC.

This chain links TRBV4-1 with TRBJ2-5; 16 bases line up with TRBD2. V lost 0 bases to trimming and J lost 2 bases; unmatched junction nucleotides: 6. Germline loops: CDR1 MGHRA, CDR2 YSYEKL. This CDR3 has 19 residues. The CDR3 DNA is TGCGCCAGCAGCCAAGATGGGACTAGCGGGGGGGTTCTTCAAGAGACCCAGTACTTC. Its protein is CASSQDGTSGGVLQETQYF.

Turning to this clonotype: A read error may produce the germline difference seen at one junction end. The chain has TRBV20-1 and TRBJ2-1; 10 bases are shared with TRBD2. The length of the CDR3 is 15 residues. In germline, CDR1 is DFQATT, CDR2 SNEGSKA (reference sequence). The CDR3 coding sequence is TGCAGTGCTAGGGAAACGGGACTAGCGTCCGGGGAGATGGAGTTC. Its translation: CSARETGLASGEMEF.

Remarks on this clonotype: A much larger clone lies one base from this, so it may be a read error. Without the conserved terminal phenylalanine or tryptophan, this CDR3 likely stems from a read error. V usage is TRBV7-2 and J usage is TRBJ2-1, with D tentatively TRBD2 (7 bases). CDR3 length: 16 amino acids. From germline, CDR1 is SGHTA and CDR2 FQGNSA. Trimming shortened V by 5 bases and J by 0 bases, and 14 bases separated the two germline ends. The DNA for the CDR3 is TGTGCCAGCAGCGGGGGGGGCGGGGGCTCCTACAATGAGCAGTTCGTC. Translating gives CASSGGGGGSYNEQFV.